Below, 22 T cell receptor beta chains from the same sample are listed, as sequenced in a study of identical twins. TCRdb reprocessed the 5' RACE reads via MiXCR and lists one record per CDR3 protein. Counted here are 700,000 to 950,000 distinct CDR3 sequences, around an eighth occurring once; the ten biggest clones make up under 2%. The sample was also reused in another study, on yellow fever vaccine responses in identical twins.

The sequenced sample consisted of PBMCs. These receptors all stem from a woman under 30 in good health.

The CDR3 sequence: CASSEQGTNEQFF. DNA of the CDR3: TGTGCCAGTAGCGAACAGGGGACCAATGAGCAGTTCTTC. The chain has TRBV19 and TRBJ2-1; the match to TRBD1 covers 7 bases. V was clipped by 6 bases and J by 6 bases; unmatched bases: 5. Looked up from germline, CDR1 is LNHDA and CDR2 is SQIVND (reference sequence). The CDR3 has 13 residues.

The chain is built from TRBV7-8 and TRBJ2-3; D may match TRBD1 or TRBD2 (6 bases each). Per germline, CDR1 SGHVS and CDR2 FQNEAQ. Trimming shortened V by 8 bases and J by 3 bases, and 24 bases separated the two germline ends. CDR3 length: 17 residues. CDR3 DNA: TGTGCCAGCTCTCCTCCGGGAGACTTAAGGGGGACAGATACGCAGTATTTT. This sequence encodes CASSPPGDLRGTDTQYF.

V is TRBV20-1 and J is TRBJ1-1; 9 bases map to TRBD1. V trimming: 0 bases; J trimming: 7 bases; junction bases outside the gene matches: 12. CDR3 length equals 16 residues. Germline CDR1 DFQATT, CDR2 SNEGSKA (reference sequence). The CDR3 here is CSARDPGTGSFDEAFF. The CDR3 nucleotides read TGCAGTGCTAGAGATCCCGGGACAGGGTCCTTCGATGAAGCTTTCTTT.

This sequence joins TRBV28 and TRBJ2-2; 7 nucleotides line up with TRBD1. The V and J ends lost 6 bases and 1 base, in that order; junction bases with no gene match: 8. Germline CDR1 is MDHEN and CDR2 is SYDVKM. The CDR3 runs to 16 residues. The CDR3 nucleotides read TGTGCCAGCAGGACCCGACAGGGTTGGAACACCGGGGAGCTGTTTTTT. It translates to CASRTRQGWNTGELFF.

This chain uses TRBV20-1 with TRBJ2-7; D is perhaps TRBD1 (6 bases). The ends were cut back, 6 bases at V and 4 bases at J, with 16 bases in the middle. CDR1 is DFQATT and CDR2 is SNEGSKA in the germline V gene (reference sequence). This CDR3 region has 13 residues. The CDR3 nucleotides read TGCAGTGCGAGAACAGGGAGCCTTTACGAGCAGTACTTC. Encoded protein: CSARTGSLYEQYF.

This clonotype came up many times. This chain links TRBV7-9 with TRBJ1-1; D uncertain. Germline loops: CDR1 SEHNR, CDR2 FQNEAQ (reference sequence). The V gene lost 5 bases and the J gene lost 5 bases, with 12 bases spanning the gap. This CDR3 is built from 13 residues. The CDR3 coding sequence is TGTGCCAGCAGCCCCGAGGTAGGAACTGAAGCTTTCTTT. Translated: CASSPEVGTEAFF.

The chain recombines TRBV6-2 or TRBV6-3 with TRBJ2-3, with 8 bases identical to TRBD2. The CDR3 sequence is 13 residues long. V was pared by 5 bases and J by 7 bases, with 5 bases of the junction left unmatched. Per germline, CDR1 MNHEY and CDR2 SVGEGT. The CDR3 coding sequence is TGTGCCAGCAGTAAGCGGGAGAAGAATACGCAGTATTTT. This encodes CASSKREKNTQYF.

The chain links TRBV24-1 to TRBJ2-3, with 7 bases matching TRBD1. Germline CDR1 reads KGHDR; CDR2 reads SFDVKD. The CDR3 sequence is 15 residues long. V lost 0 bases and J lost 5; bases outside the gene matches: 4. The CDR3 bases are TGTGCCACCAGTGATTTGGTAGGGGGCAAAGATACGCAGTATTTT. Translated: CATSDLVGGKDTQYF.

There are many counts of this clonotype. CDR3 sequence reads: CASRPGGNSYGYTF. DNA of the CDR3: TGTGCCAGCAGACCTGGGGGGAACTCCTATGGCTACACCTTC. The rearrangement joins TRBV12-3 or TRBV12-4 to TRBJ1-2; maybe TRBD1 (5 bases). Trimming took off 6 bases at V and 4 bases at J, with 15 bases between the two ends. The CDR3 is 14 residues long.

This clonotype was seen repeatedly, ten times or more. V and J are TRBV5-1 and TRBJ2-1, with TRBD2 as a possible D gene (6 bases). Trimming removed 0 bases at V and 7 bases at J, with 17 bases between. Germline CDR1 is SGHRS and CDR2 is YFSETQ. The CDR3 consists of 16 residues. The CDR3 DNA is TGCGCCAGCAGCTTGGCCGGGACTGTCCTTGTGAATGAGCAGTTCTTC. This codes for CASSLAGTVLVNEQFF.

The chain is built from TRBV5-8 and TRBJ2-2; no definite D call. Germline CDR1 is SGHTS and CDR2 is YDEGEE. V was cut by 0 bases and J by 7 bases, with 16 bases left in between. This CDR3 has 16 residues. CDR3 sequence reads: CASSLGVSRFGGELFF. CDR3 nucleotides: TGTGCCAGCAGCTTGGGTGTTAGTCGTTTTGGCGGGGAGCTGTTTTTT.

Only a few counts were recorded for this clonotype. The chain recombines TRBV10-2 with TRBJ2-5; 8 bases align to TRBD2. CDR3 length equals 14 residues. CDR1 WSHSY and CDR2 SAAADI come from the germline V gene. V shed 7 bases, J shed 4 bases, and the junction held 8 bases outside the gene matches. CDR3 amino acids: CASTVVREGETQYF. The CDR3 bases are TGCGCCAGCACCGTTGTACGGGAGGGAGAGACCCAGTACTTC.

This clonotype appeared a few times. The V and J genes are TRBV18 and TRBJ2-1; the match to TRBD1 covers 12 bases. The CDR3 consists of 15 residues. CDR1 KGHSH and CDR2 LQKENI come from the germline V gene. V was clipped by 0 bases and J by 7 bases; unmatched bases: 1. CDR3 nucleotide sequence: TGTGCCAGCTCACCACCGGGACAGGGGGCAAATGAGCAGTTCTTC. It specifies CASSPPGQGANEQFF.

At least ten counts were recorded for this clonotype. V usage is TRBV15 and J usage is TRBJ2-1; D is unclear. CDR1 and CDR2 (germline): LNHNV, YYDKDF (reference sequence). There are 12 residues in the CDR3. Trimming shortened V by 1 base and J by 10 bases, and 8 bases separated the two germline ends. The CDR3 reads CATSRGEGEQFF. Here the CDR3 DNA reads TGTGCCACCAGCAGAGGCGAAGGGGAGCAGTTCTTC. Together with reference TRBV15 and TRBJ2-1, the CDR3 gives the full variable domain: DAMVIQNPRYQVTQFGKPVTLSCSQTLNHNVMYWYQQKSSQAPKLLFHYYDKDFNNEADTPDNFQSRRPNTSFCFLDIRSPGLGDTAMYLCATSRGEGEQFFGPGTRLTVL.

This chain connects TRBV7-9 to TRBJ2-5, with D possibly called TRBD1 or TRBD2 (6 bases each). Trimming took off 4 bases at V and 5 bases at J, with 17 bases between the two ends. Germline CDR1 is SEHNR and CDR2 is FQNEAQ (reference sequence). CDR3 length equals 15 residues. CDR3 nucleotide sequence: TGTGCCAGCAGCTGGGAACGGGGGCCGGGGGAGACCCAGTACTTC. Its protein is CASSWERGPGETQYF.

The chain combines TRBV20-1 with TRBJ1-1; tentative D call: TRBD1 (5 bases). Per germline, CDR1 DFQATT and CDR2 SNEGSKA (reference sequence). The CDR3 is 11 residues long. Trimming removed 5 bases from V and 1 base from J, with 5 bases in between. The DNA for the CDR3 is TGCAGTGCTGACAGGAACACTGAAGCTTTCTTT. It is translated as CSADRNTEAFF.

The chain recombines TRBV5-1 with TRBJ2-7; D remains ambiguous. The CDR3 contains 15 residues. With 0 bases removed from V and 1 base from J, the gap between germline ends came to 11 bases. Germline V gene lookup returns CDR1 SGHRS and CDR2 YFSETQ. This CDR3 is CASSLEFHKSYEQYF. DNA for the CDR3: TGCGCCAGCAGCTTGGAATTCCACAAATCCTACGAGCAGTACTTC.

The chain employs TRBV3-1 and TRBJ1-1; D is uncertain. Trimming removed 1 base from V and 0 bases from J, with 9 bases in between. Germline loops: CDR1 LGHDT, CDR2 YNNKEL (reference sequence). This CDR3 spans 15 amino acids. CDR3 loop: CASSQGRLMNTEAFF. The CDR3 DNA reads TGTGCCAGCAGCCAAGGCCGACTTATGAACACTGAAGCTTTCTTT.

This clonotype was found a few times. The gene calls are TRBV4-2 and TRBJ2-1, with D maybe TRBD2 (5 bases). Trimming cost V 0 bases and J 2 bases, with 14 bases left between them. Germline loops: CDR1 LGHNA, CDR2 YNFKEQ. The CDR3 contains 17 residues. CDR3: CASSQDGSGRPYNEQFF. CDR3 nucleotides: TGTGCCAGCAGCCAAGATGGGTCGGGAAGGCCCTACAATGAGCAGTTCTTC.

This clonotype turned up a few times. The rearrangement links TRBV7-2 to TRBJ2-7, with D tentatively TRBD2 (6 bases). The V end lost 5 bases, the J end lost 3 bases, and 14 bases lay between the germline ends. Germline lookup yields CDR1 SGHTA and CDR2 FQGNSA. This CDR3 has 14 amino acids. In DNA, the CDR3 is TGTGCCAGCAGCGTTAGCGGATCCTACTACGAGCAGTACTTC. Its protein is CASSVSGSYYEQYF.

Many counts were recorded for this clonotype. The CDR3, as DNA: TGTGCCAGCAGTTTAGGCGGGACAGGGCCCAACGAGCAGTACTTC. It codes for CASSLGGTGPNEQYF. V gene TRBV28 combines with J gene TRBJ2-7, with TRBD1 matching 9 bases. The CDR3 covers 15 residues. Germline V lookup: CDR1 MDHEN, CDR2 SYDVKM. J lost 5 bases, V lost 2 bases, and 7 bases had no gene match.

In this sample, this clonotype turned up a few times. CDR3 sequence: CASSPDSLYEQYV. In nucleotides, the CDR3 is TGTGCCAGCAGTCCCGACAGTCTCTACGAGCAGTACGTC. The genes are TRBV7-9 and TRBJ2-7, with D possibly being TRBD1 (5 bases). Germline values: CDR1 SEHNR, CDR2 FQNEAQ (reference sequence). The V gene lost 6 bases and the J gene lost 3 bases, with 12 bases spanning the gap. The CDR3 sequence is 13 residues long.